This TCR beta chain was sequenced for a study of neurological immune-mediated disorders. TCRdb re-derived calls from the 5' RACE reads in MiXCR, one entry per CDR3 protein. The sample has tens of thousands of distinct CDR3 sequences, under 8.5% seen once. The CDR3 consists of 15 residues. Germline V lookup: CDR1 SGHTA, CDR2 FQGNSA. Trimming pared 1 base from V and 3 bases from J, leaving 9 bases between. This clonotype was counted at least ten times. Sample: PBMCs. The clonotype originates from a woman in her forties in good health. This chain uses TRBV7-2 with TRBJ1-4; D is possibly TRBD1 (6 bases). The chain's CDR3 is CASSLVGGSNEKLFF. CDR3 DNA sequence: TGTGCCAGCAGCTTAGTAGGGGGGTCTAATGAAAAACTGTTTTTT.